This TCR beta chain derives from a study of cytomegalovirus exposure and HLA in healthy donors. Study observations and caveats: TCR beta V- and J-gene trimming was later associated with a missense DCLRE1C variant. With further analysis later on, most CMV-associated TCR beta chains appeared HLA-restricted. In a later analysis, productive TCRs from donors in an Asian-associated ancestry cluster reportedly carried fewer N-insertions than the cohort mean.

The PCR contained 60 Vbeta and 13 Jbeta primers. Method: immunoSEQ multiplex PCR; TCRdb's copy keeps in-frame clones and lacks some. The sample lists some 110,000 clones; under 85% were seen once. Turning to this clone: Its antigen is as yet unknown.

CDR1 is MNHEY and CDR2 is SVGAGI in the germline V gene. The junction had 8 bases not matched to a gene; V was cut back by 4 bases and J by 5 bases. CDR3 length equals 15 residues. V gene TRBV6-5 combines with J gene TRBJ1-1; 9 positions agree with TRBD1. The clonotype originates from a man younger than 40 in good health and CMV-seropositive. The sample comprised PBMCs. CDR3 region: CASSSTDRGRTEAFF. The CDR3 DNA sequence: TGTGCCAGCAGTTCCACGGACAGGGGAAGGACTGAAGCTTTCTTT.